One and the same sample provided the 31 T cell receptor beta chains below, sequenced in a study of blood T cell repertoires in COVID-19. Profiled with immunoSEQ multiplex PCR; TCRdb holds only in-frame clones, not every one. The repertoire holds fewer than 200,000 clones, with about 90% as singletons. Sequences were obtained from PBMCs or T cells enriched from blood (not recorded which). Every receptor here comes from a woman aged 18-29 years who had recovered from COVID-19.

A few counts support this clone. The rearrangement uses TRBV3-1 (or the pseudogene TRBV3-2) and TRBJ1-6; 7 nucleotides line up with TRBD1. With 5 bases clipped from V and 10 bases from J, the junction kept 17 bases outside the gene matches. Germline V gene data show CDR1 as LGHDT and CDR2 as YNNKEL (reference sequence). The CDR3 runs 17 residues. CDR3 DNA sequence: TGTGCCAGCAGCGACCGAGGGGGCGCGTTAATTTGGTCACCCCTCCACTTT. It codes for CASSDRGGALIWSPLHF.

The J gene is TRBJ1-5, the V gene TRBV19; tentatively, D is TRBD1 (6 bases). Germline values: CDR1 LNHDA, CDR2 SQIVND (reference sequence). Trimming stripped 5 bases from V and 9 bases from J, with 14 bases between. The CDR3 length is 13 residues. DNA for the CDR3: TGTGCCAGTAGTCAACAGGGAATGGGGCCCCAGCATTTT. Translating it yields CASSQQGMGPQHF.

The V and J genes are TRBV28 and TRBJ2-7; TRBD2 agrees at 9 bases. The germline CDR1 and CDR2 sequences are MDHEN and SYDVKM. V lost 0 bases to trimming and J lost 11 bases; unmatched junction nucleotides: 8. There are 14 residues in the CDR3. CDR3 bases: TGTGCCAGCAGTTTATGGGGGAGCGGGGGGACGGAGTACTTC. Translating gives CASSLWGSGGTEYF. Combining the CDR3 with reference TRBV28 and TRBJ2-7 gives the whole variable domain DVKVTQSSRYLVKRTGEKVFLECVQDMDHENMFWYRQDPGLGLRLIYFSYDVKMKEKGDIPEGYSVSREKKERFSLILESASTNQTSMYLCASSLWGSGGTEYFGPGTRLTVT.

J is TRBJ1-1 and V is TRBV18, with D possibly matching TRBD1 (5 bases). Germline CDR1 and CDR2: KGHSH and LQKENI. The V and J ends lost 2 bases and 11 bases respectively, with 18 bases between them. CDR3 size: 14 residues. CDR3 coding DNA: TGTGCCAGCTCACCAGGCAGGGTCAGAGTTGAGGCTTTCTTT. This sequence encodes CASSPGRVRVEAFF.

The V call is TRBV6-1, the J call TRBJ1-2; TRBD1 matches 7 bases. Germline CDR1 MNHNS, CDR2 SASEGT. The CDR3 consists of 15 residues. The junction had 5 bases not matched to a gene; V was cut back by 3 bases and J by 1 base. In DNA, the CDR3 is TGTGCCAGCAGTGATGTGGGACAGCTTAACTATGGCTACACCTTC. Encoded protein: CASSDVGQLNYGYTF.

This chain joins TRBV11-2 and TRBJ2-1; D is undetermined. Germline lookup yields CDR1 SGHAT and CDR2 FQNNGV. V gave up 1 base and J gave up 8 bases, with 9 bases separating them. The CDR3 totals 13 residues. DNA for the CDR3: TGTGCCAGCAGCTTAGGAGGATCGGATGAGCAGTTCTTC. The encoded protein is CASSLGGSDEQFF.

The chain joins TRBV19 to TRBJ2-7; maybe TRBD1 (5 bases). This CDR3 is built from 16 residues. Trimming left V 3 bases short and J 2 bases short, with 17 bases between. Germline V gives CDR1 LNHDA, CDR2 SQIVND (reference sequence). Here the CDR3 DNA reads TGTGCCAGTAGTATTAGAGTGGCAGGGTCAACCTACGAGCAGTACTTC. Translation: CASSIRVAGSTYEQYF.

This clone showed up just once. This chain links TRBV25-1 with TRBJ1-4, with D maybe TRBD1 (5 bases). V lost 3 bases to trimming and J lost 6 bases, with 11 bases between them. Germline loops: CDR1 MGHDK, CDR2 SYGVNS. The CDR3 consists of 14 residues. The CDR3 reads CASSDPGLDEKLFF. The DNA of the CDR3 is TGTGCCAGCAGTGATCCAGGGCTAGATGAAAAACTGTTTTTT.

V is TRBV19 and J is TRBJ1-6; tentatively, D is TRBD1 (5 bases). The V gene lost 2 bases and the J gene lost 9 bases, with 8 bases spanning the gap. The CDR3 has 13 amino acids. CDR1 is LNHDA and CDR2 is SQIVND in the germline V gene (reference sequence). CDR3 residues: CASSIPGGSPLHF. The CDR3 coding sequence is TGTGCCAGTAGTATACCGGGGGGTTCACCCCTCCACTTT.

J is TRBJ1-2 and V is TRBV29-1; possible D gene TRBD1, 5 bases. The germline V and J ends were trimmed by 2 bases and 4 bases, with 14 bases remaining between them. Germline loops: CDR1 SQVTM, CDR2 ANQGSEA. The CDR3 runs to 14 residues. The CDR3 is CSVERGRAAYGYTF. The CDR3 coding sequence is TGCAGCGTTGAAAGGGGCCGCGCAGCCTATGGCTACACCTTC. The whole variable domain, filled in from reference TRBV29-1 and TRBJ1-2, reads SAVISQKPSRDICQRGTSLTIQCQVDSQVTMMFWYRQQPGQSLTLIATANQGSEATYESGFVIDKFPISRPNLTFSTLTVSNMSPEDSSIYLCSVERGRAAYGYTFGSGTRLTVV.

The chain employs TRBV4-2 and TRBJ1-2, with D possibly being TRBD1 (6 bases). Trimming left V 1 base short and J 10 bases short, with 19 bases between. Looked up from germline, CDR1 is LGHNA and CDR2 is YNFKEQ. This CDR3 region has 15 residues. CDR3 protein: CASSQGLTGPGTYTF. CDR3 DNA sequence: TGTGCCAGCAGCCAAGGGCTGACAGGCCCCGGGACCTACACCTTC.

This chain connects TRBV7-3 to TRBJ2-3, with D maybe TRBD2 (6 bases). The V end lost 2 bases, the J end lost 4 bases, and 10 bases lay between the germline ends. The germline V gene has CDR1 SGHTA and CDR2 FQGTGA. The CDR3 totals 14 residues. The CDR3 nucleotides read TGTGCCAGCAGCTTAGTAACGGGAGCAGATACGCAGTATTTT. Its protein is CASSLVTGADTQYF.

The chain combines TRBV2 with TRBJ1-2; 8 nucleotides match TRBD1. Unmatched junction bases numbered 6, after V lost 5 bases and J lost 4 bases. The germline V gene has CDR1 SNHLY and CDR2 FYNNEI. The CDR3 length is 14 residues. The CDR3 DNA sequence: TGTGCCAGCAGTATACCGGGACAGGTCTATGGCTACACCTTC. Protein product: CASSIPGQVYGYTF.

The V gene is TRBV6-1, the J gene TRBJ2-7; D is unclear. CDR3 length: 12 residues. Germline CDR1 reads MNHNS; CDR2 reads SASEGT. With 2 bases removed from V and 7 bases from J, the gap between germline ends came to 9 bases. In nucleotides, the CDR3 is TGTGCCAGCAGTGAATCTTTTCTAGAGCAGTACTTC. It encodes CASSESFLEQYF.

This clone has only a few counts. This chain uses TRBV7-9 with TRBJ2-7; D gene unclear. Germline V CDR1 and CDR2: SEHNR, FQNEAQ (reference sequence). The ends were cut back, 0 bases at V and 2 bases at J, with 8 bases in the middle. This CDR3 region has 14 residues. In DNA, the CDR3 is TGTGCCAGCAGCTTAGCGTCAGATGCCTACGAGCAGTACTTC. Its protein is CASSLASDAYEQYF.

The CDR3 nucleotides are TGCGCCAGCAGCCAAGGTCGGGGTCGGAACACCGGGGAGCTGTTTTTT. It specifies CASSQGRGRNTGELFF. The chain employs TRBV4-1 and TRBJ2-2; D perhaps matches TRBD2 (5 bases). Germline V gene sequence: CDR1 MGHRA, CDR2 YSYEKL. There are 16 residues in the CDR3. Trimming cost V 1 base and J 1 base, with 10 bases left between them.

The rearrangement uses TRBV11-2 and TRBJ1-4; D perhaps matches TRBD1 (5 bases). Per the germline V gene, CDR1 is SGHAT and CDR2 is FQNNGV. The germline V and J ends were trimmed by 3 bases and 5 bases, with 7 bases remaining between them. The CDR3 is made up of 13 amino acids. This CDR3 reads CASSLGLNEKLFF. The DNA for the CDR3 is TGTGCCAGCAGCTTGGGACTGAATGAAAAACTGTTTTTT.

The J gene is TRBJ1-1, the V gene TRBV2; the D gene is possibly TRBD1 (6 bases). Trimming took 2 bases from V and 5 from J, leaving 12 bases between them. The CDR3 length is 14 residues. Per germline, CDR1 SNHLY and CDR2 FYNNEI. The CDR3 protein is CASSEQGFETEAFF. The CDR3 DNA is TGTGCCAGCAGTGAACAGGGGTTTGAGACTGAAGCTTTCTTT. Drawing the rest from reference TRBV2 and TRBJ1-1, the complete variable domain is EPEVTQTPSHQVTQMGQEVILRCVPISNHLYFYWYRQILGQKVEFLVSFYNNEISEKSEIFDDQFSVERPDGSNFTLKIRSTKLEDSAMYFCASSEQGFETEAFFGQGTRLTVV.

The rearrangement links TRBV7-8 to TRBJ1-5; D is ambiguous. The CDR3 totals 14 residues. Germline CDR1 reads SGHVS; CDR2 reads FQNEAQ. Trimming took 4 bases from V and 6 from J, leaving 13 bases between them. CDR3 coding DNA: TGTGCCAGCAGCTCCGCGACTGATTTTCAGCCCCAGCATTTT. Its protein product is CASSSATDFQPQHF.

This chain connects TRBV7-3 to TRBJ1-2; D is perhaps TRBD1 (6 bases). V gave up 3 bases and J gave up 7 bases, with 18 bases separating them. The germline CDR1 and CDR2 sequences are SGHTA and FQGTGA. This CDR3 comprises 15 residues. The CDR3 nucleotides are TGTGCCAGCAGCTTGTTCGGGTTGGGGGCCGGTGGCTACACCTTC. Amino acids: CASSLFGLGAGGYTF.

The V gene is TRBV7-3, the J gene TRBJ2-2; TRBD1 might be the D (5 bases). The CDR3 covers 14 residues. Germline-derived CDR1 and CDR2 are SGHTA and FQGTGA. Trimming took 1 base from V and 11 from J, leaving 14 bases between them. DNA of the CDR3: TGTGCCAGCAGCTTAAGTGAAGGGGCGGTCGAGCTGTTTTTT. It is translated as CASSLSEGAVELFF.

This CDR3 is CASSPRGLVAGTGELFF. The CDR3 nucleotides read TGTGCCAGCAGCCCCAGGGGACTAGTGGCGGGTACCGGGGAGCTGTTTTTT. This chain connects TRBV5-4 to TRBJ2-2, with TRBD2 identical over 8 bases. Per the germline V gene, CDR1 is SGHNT and CDR2 is YYREEE (reference sequence). The CDR3 loop spans 17 amino acids. J gave up 5 bases and V 4 bases, and 13 bases lay outside the gene matches.

This chain joins TRBV5-1 and TRBJ2-3; maybe TRBD2 (6 bases). The CDR3 totals 13 residues. The V gene's germline CDR1 is SGHRS and CDR2 YFSETQ. The V end lost 4 bases, the J end lost 10 bases, and 16 bases lay between the germline ends. The CDR3 DNA sequence: TGCGCCAGCAGCCCGGAGGGAAATATCGCGCAGTATTTT. Translating it yields CASSPEGNIAQYF.

This sequence joins TRBV30 and TRBJ2-7; D is possibly TRBD1 (5 bases). Germline loops: CDR1 GTSNPN, CDR2 SVGIG (reference sequence). This CDR3 spans 11 amino acids. V gave up 5 bases and J gave up 5 bases, with 10 bases separating them. CDR3 coding DNA: TGTGCCTGGTCCAGGGCCCACGAGCAGTACTTC. Translated: CAWSRAHEQYF.

This clone occurred once. This chain uses TRBV5-6 with TRBJ1-1; D is perhaps TRBD1 (6 bases). The CDR3 extends over 13 amino acids. Germline CDR1 SGHDT, CDR2 YYEEEE. Trimming cost V 4 bases and J 8 bases, with 15 bases left between them. DNA of the CDR3: TGTGCCAGCAGCGCGACCGGGGGGCGCGAAGCTTTCTTT. Protein product: CASSATGGREAFF.

This chain connects TRBV2 to TRBJ2-7; TRBD1 might be the D (8 bases). Trimming took off 4 bases at V and 7 bases at J, with 17 bases between the two ends. Germline V gene sequence: CDR1 SNHLY, CDR2 FYNNEI. CDR3 length: 14 residues. The CDR3 is CASSVNRGGSEQYF. CDR3 in DNA: TGTGCCAGCAGTGTGAACAGGGGGGGCAGTGAGCAGTACTTC. The variable domain in full, completed from reference TRBV2 and TRBJ2-7, reads EPEVTQTPSHQVTQMGQEVILRCVPISNHLYFYWYRQILGQKVEFLVSFYNNEISEKSEIFDDQFSVERPDGSNFTLKIRSTKLEDSAMYFCASSVNRGGSEQYFGPGTRLTVT.

This chain connects TRBV11-2 to TRBJ2-7; 9 bases map to TRBD1. The CDR3 consists of 16 residues. Germline V gene lookup returns CDR1 SGHAT and CDR2 FQNNGV. Losses at the gene ends were 5 bases for V and 5 bases for J; bases not matched to a gene: 13. CDR3 DNA: TGTGCCAGCAGCCTGGGCGTCTGGACAGGGGAGCACGAGCAGTACTTC. It translates to CASSLGVWTGEHEQYF.

The rearrangement joins TRBV5-6 to TRBJ1-2; a weak D match, TRBD1 (6 bases). Trimming removed 1 base from V and 4 bases from J, with 20 bases in between. The germline CDR1 and CDR2 sequences are SGHDT and YYEEEE. The CDR3 is 17 amino acids. CDR3 amino acids: CASSLNTWQGKFYGYTF. Here the CDR3 DNA reads TGTGCCAGCAGCTTGAACACCTGGCAGGGGAAATTCTATGGCTACACCTTC.

This sequence joins TRBV28 and TRBJ2-5; weak D call: TRBD2 (6 bases). Per germline, CDR1 MDHEN and CDR2 SYDVKM. The CDR3 covers 13 residues. V gave up 3 bases and J gave up 5 bases, with 10 bases separating them. CDR3 residues: CASSLVAGETQYF. The CDR3 DNA reads TGTGCCAGCAGTTTGGTGGCGGGGGAGACCCAGTACTTC.

Many counts were recorded for this clone. This chain uses TRBV20-1 with TRBJ1-5, with D possibly matching TRBD1 (6 bases). Per the germline V gene, CDR1 is DFQATT and CDR2 is SNEGSKA (reference sequence). The CDR3 totals 12 residues. V lost 3 bases and J 6 bases, leaving 9 bases between the germline ends. The CDR3 coding sequence is TGCAGTGCTAGTGGGACAACTCAGCCCCAGCATTTT. Translating gives CSASGTTQPQHF.

V is TRBV10-2 and J is TRBJ1-1, with TRBD1 as a possible D gene (5 bases). Germline V gives CDR1 WSHSY, CDR2 SAAADI. V dropped 8 bases and J dropped 3 bases, with 19 bases sitting between them. This CDR3 has 15 amino acids. The CDR3 nucleotides are TGCGCCAGCGAACCCAGGGAGGGCAGTTACACTGAAGCTTTCTTT. It translates to CASEPREGSYTEAFF.